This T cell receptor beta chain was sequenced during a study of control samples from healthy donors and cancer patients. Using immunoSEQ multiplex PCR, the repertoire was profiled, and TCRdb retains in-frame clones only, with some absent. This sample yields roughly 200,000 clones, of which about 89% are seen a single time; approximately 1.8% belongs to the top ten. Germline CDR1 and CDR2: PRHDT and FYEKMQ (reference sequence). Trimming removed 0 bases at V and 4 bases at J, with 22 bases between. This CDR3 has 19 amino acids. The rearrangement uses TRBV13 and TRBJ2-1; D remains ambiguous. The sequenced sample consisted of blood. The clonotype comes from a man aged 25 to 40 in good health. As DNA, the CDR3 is TGTGCCAGCAGCTTAGGCCCTAGTGATCGGTCTGGGGTTTACAATGAGCAGTTCTTC. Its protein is CASSLGPSDRSGVYNEQFF.